This TCR beta chain was identified during a study of blood T cell repertoires in COVID-19. About the research overall: From T cells, B-cell-depleted T cells, or PBMCs came the material, which was cDNA or gDNA.

CDR1 is SEHNR and CDR2 is FQNEAQ in the germline V gene (reference sequence). The junction had 2 bases not matched to a gene; V was cut back by 1 base and J by 3 bases. The CDR3 is 15 residues long. Participant-reported clinical history was the basis for cohort assignment. Only in-frame clones appear in the TCRdb table, and some are missing; sequencing was by immunoSEQ multiplex PCR. Seen here are roughly 340,000 clones, about 89% observed once, and the top ten hold 1.5% to 2.5%. Sequenced input: PBMCs or T cells enriched from blood (not recorded which). The gene calls are TRBV7-9 and TRBJ1-4; 7 bases line up with TRBD1. The TCR was taken from a man aged 35 to 55 in a cohort exposed to, infected with or recovered from COVID-19 (not recorded which). For the CDR3, the DNA is TGTGCCAGCAGCTTAGGACAGGGACCTAATGAAAAACTGTTTTTT. Its protein is CASSLGQGPNEKLFF.